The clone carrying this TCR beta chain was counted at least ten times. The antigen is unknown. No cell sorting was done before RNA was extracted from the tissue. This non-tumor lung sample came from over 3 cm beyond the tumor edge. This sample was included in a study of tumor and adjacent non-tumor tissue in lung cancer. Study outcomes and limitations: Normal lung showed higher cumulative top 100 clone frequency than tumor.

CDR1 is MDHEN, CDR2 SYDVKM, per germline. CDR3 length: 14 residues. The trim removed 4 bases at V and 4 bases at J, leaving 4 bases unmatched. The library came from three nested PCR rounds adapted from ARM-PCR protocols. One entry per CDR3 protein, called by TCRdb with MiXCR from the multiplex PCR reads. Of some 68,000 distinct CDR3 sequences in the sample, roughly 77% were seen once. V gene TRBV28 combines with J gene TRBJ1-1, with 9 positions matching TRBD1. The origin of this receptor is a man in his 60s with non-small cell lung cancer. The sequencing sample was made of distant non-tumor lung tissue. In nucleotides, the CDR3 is TGTGCCAGCAGTTCCGGGACAGGGTTCACTGAAGCTTTCTTT. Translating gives CASSSGTGFTEAFF.